Below are 28 T cell receptor beta chains sequenced from a single sample in a study of cytomegalovirus exposure and HLA in healthy donors. The PCR employed 60 Vbeta primers together with 13 Jbeta primers. Produced via immunoSEQ multiplex PCR; TCRdb's table is partial and in-frame only. The profile covers over 150,000 clones, with about four fifths appearing a single time and approximately 2.8% taken by the ten largest. Sequencing was done on a sample of PBMCs. Every receptor here comes from a man aged 18-30 years in good health and CMV-seronegative.

The chain couples TRBV11-2 to TRBJ2-3; a possible D gene is TRBD2 (5 bases). Germline assignment: CDR1 SGHAT and CDR2 FQNNGV. The CDR3 has 14 residues. The V end was cut by 1 base, the J end by 1 base, with 6 bases between. The CDR3 nucleotides read TGTGCCAGCAGCTTAGTCGGGGGCACAGATACGCAGTATTTT. It is translated as CASSLVGGTDTQYF. Full variable domain (rest looked up from reference TRBV11-2 and TRBJ2-3): EAGVAQSPRYKIIEKRQSVAFWCNPISGHATLYWYQQILGQGPKLLIQFQNNGVVDDSQLPKDRFSAERLKGVDSTLKIQPAKLEDSAVYLCASSLVGGTDTQYFGPGTRLTVL.

The chain carries TRBV6-1 and TRBJ1-5; 8 nucleotides agree with TRBD1. The CDR3 loop spans 15 amino acids. The germline gives CDR1 MNHNS, CDR2 SASEGT. V shed 2 bases and J 4 bases; nucleotides not matched to a gene: 4. CDR3 sequence (DNA): TGTGCCAGCAGTGAACCTAGGACAGGGAATCAGCCCCAGCATTTT. This gives the protein CASSEPRTGNQPQHF.

The genes are TRBV5-8 and TRBJ2-2; the D gene is possibly TRBD1 (5 bases). With 4 bases removed from V and 6 bases from J, the gap between germline ends came to 10 bases. Germline V gene data show CDR1 as SGHTS and CDR2 as YDEGEE. The CDR3 consists of 13 residues. DNA of the CDR3: TGTGCCAGCAGCCCTCTCAGGGCCGGGGAGCTGTTTTTT. This translates into CASSPLRAGELFF. The entire variable domain, with the rest obtained from reference TRBV5-8 and TRBJ2-2, is as follows: EAGVTQSPTHLIKTRGQQATLRCSPISGHTSVYWYQQALGLGLQFLLWYDEGEERNRGNFPPRFSGRQFPNYSSELNVNALELEDSALYLCASSPLRAGELFFGEGSRLTVL.

The genes are TRBV5-1 and TRBJ2-7, with D perhaps TRBD1 (5 bases). The ends were cut back, 3 bases at V and 7 bases at J, with 14 bases in the middle. This CDR3 has 13 amino acids. Germline lookup yields CDR1 SGHRS and CDR2 YFSETQ. CDR3 nucleotides: TGCGCCAGCAGCTCACCGACAGCGCGGGAGCAGTACTTC. It codes for CASSSPTAREQYF.

The genes are TRBV5-6 and TRBJ2-7; D possibly corresponds to TRBD1 (6 bases). The V gene's germline CDR1 is SGHDT and CDR2 YYEEEE. V was trimmed by 0 bases and J by 2 bases, leaving 9 bases between them. This CDR3 has 14 amino acids. The CDR3 reads CASSLVTGAYEQYF. CDR3 sequence (DNA): TGTGCCAGCAGCTTGGTGACAGGAGCCTACGAGCAGTACTTC.

This clone has a handful of counts. The rearrangement links TRBV5-6 to TRBJ1-2, with TRBD1 matching 8 bases. Unmatched junction bases numbered 6, after V lost 4 bases and J lost 4 bases. CDR3 size: 14 residues. The V gene's germline CDR1 is SGHDT and CDR2 YYEEEE. The CDR3 DNA reads TGTGCCAGCAGCGGCGAGGACAGGGTCTATGGCTACACCTTC. Its protein product is CASSGEDRVYGYTF.

This clone was recorded once. This sample also contains other DNA sequences that code for the same CDR3. This chain connects TRBV2 to TRBJ1-5; 7 nucleotides line up with TRBD1. The J segment lost 7 bases and the V segment lost 6 bases, leaving 6 bases of the junction unmatched. CDR1 is SNHLY, CDR2 FYNNEI, per germline. The CDR3 is 13 residues long. The CDR3 region is CASSRTGGQPQHF. The CDR3 DNA sequence: TGTGCCAGCAGCCGGACAGGTGGCCAGCCCCAGCATTTT.

J is TRBJ2-5 and V is TRBV29-1; TRBD1 matches 7 bases. Germline V gene sequence: CDR1 SQVTM, CDR2 ANQGSEA. V lost 3 bases and J lost 7; bases outside the gene matches: 8. The CDR3 is 13 amino acids. The CDR3 loop reads CSVEGTAKWTQYF. CDR3 coding DNA: TGCAGCGTTGAGGGGACAGCCAAGTGGACCCAGTACTTC.

The chain combines TRBV7-9 with TRBJ2-7; 10 nucleotides line up with TRBD1. V lost 4 bases, J lost 5 bases, and 11 bases stayed unmatched. This CDR3 has 16 residues. Germline V gene lookup returns CDR1 SEHNR and CDR2 FQNEAQ (reference sequence). In nucleotides, the CDR3 is TGTGCCAGCAGCTCCTCCGGGACAGGGGCGAGGGACGAGCAGTACGTC. It is translated as CASSSSGTGARDEQYV.

The V gene is TRBV7-8, the J gene TRBJ2-7; D unclear. CDR3 length: 14 amino acids. Trimming took off 5 bases at V and 2 bases at J, with 13 bases between the two ends. Germline V CDR1 and CDR2: SGHVS, FQNEAQ. The CDR3 DNA sequence: TGTGCCAGCAGCATACCCGGGTTCACCTACGAGCAGTACTTC. This sequence encodes CASSIPGFTYEQYF.

This clone was counted a few times. This rearrangement joins TRBV6-5 to TRBJ1-1; the match to TRBD1 covers 8 bases. Looked up from germline, CDR1 is MNHEY and CDR2 is SVGAGI. The CDR3 has 12 residues. Germline trimming cut 8 bases from V and 5 bases from J; bases unmatched to any gene: 4. CDR3 bases: TGTGCCAGCGCCACAGGGGGAACTGAAGCTTTCTTT. Amino acid sequence: CASATGGTEAFF.

This chain joins TRBV29-1 and TRBJ2-5, with D possibly TRBD2 on 5 matching bases. The germline CDR1 and CDR2 sequences are SQVTM and ANQGSEA. V lost 7 bases and J lost 1, with 10 bases in between. The CDR3 consists of 12 residues. CDR3 nucleotide sequence: TGCAGCGGTGGTGGACTCCAAGAGACCCAGTACTTC. Amino acid sequence: CSGGGLQETQYF. The entire variable domain, with the rest obtained from reference TRBV29-1 and TRBJ2-5, is as follows: SAVISQKPSRDICQRGTSLTIQCQVDSQVTMMFWYRQQPGQSLTLIATANQGSEATYESGFVIDKFPISRPNLTFSTLTVSNMSPEDSSIYLCSGGGLQETQYFGPGTRLLVL.

Here the CDR3 reads CASSISDSYNEQFF. The CDR3 DNA reads TGTGCCAGTAGTATTAGCGACTCCTACAATGAGCAGTTCTTC. This sequence joins TRBV19 and TRBJ2-1, with D possibly matching TRBD2 (5 bases). CDR1 is LNHDA, CDR2 SQIVND, per germline (reference sequence). The CDR3 is made up of 14 amino acids. Trimming removed 3 bases from V and 0 bases from J, with 6 bases in between.

The gene calls are TRBV28 and TRBJ1-2; maybe TRBD1 (6 bases). Germline V CDR1 and CDR2: MDHEN, SYDVKM. Between the trimmed V and J ends, which lost 6 bases and 3 bases, there was a span of 23 bases. This CDR3 spans 17 amino acids. The CDR3 DNA reads as TGTGCCAGCAGCTTCCCCCCTCGGGGGGGGCGCGACTATGGCTACACCTTC. Its protein product is CASSFPPRGGRDYGYTF.

The chain uses TRBV4-1 and TRBJ2-3, with 9 nucleotides matching TRBD1. V dropped 3 bases and J dropped 6; count of bases not matched to a gene: 4. The germline V gene has CDR1 MGHRA and CDR2 YSYEKL. The CDR3 has 14 residues. DNA of the CDR3: TGCGCCAGCAGCCAGGGGACAGGGTACGATACGCAGTATTTT. This sequence encodes CASSQGTGYDTQYF.

The V call is TRBV7-9, the J call TRBJ1-5; the match to TRBD1 covers 9 bases. This CDR3 has 15 amino acids. CDR1 SEHNR and CDR2 FQNEAQ come from the germline V gene (reference sequence). Trimming cost V 5 bases and J 3 bases; bases outside gene matches: 5. CDR3 region: CASSVGTGINQPQHF. The CDR3 DNA reads as TGTGCCAGCAGCGTTGGGACAGGGATCAATCAGCCCCAGCATTTT.

Turning to this clone: Other DNA sequences within the sample encode an identical CDR3. The J gene is TRBJ1-5, the V gene TRBV18; D is ambiguous. The germline V gene has CDR1 KGHSH and CDR2 LQKENI. This CDR3 has 13 residues. V was trimmed by 2 bases and J by 2 bases, leaving 4 bases between them. In DNA, the CDR3 is TGTGCCAGCTCACCAAGCGGCAATCAGCCCCAGCATTTT. This codes for CASSPSGNQPQHF.

This clone has more than one count but fewer than ten. The chain uses TRBV6-6 and TRBJ1-1; maybe TRBD1 (5 bases). This CDR3 contains 14 residues. The germline gives CDR1 MNHNY, CDR2 SVGAGI (reference sequence). The V and J ends lost 5 bases and 5 bases respectively, with 15 bases between them. CDR3 in amino acids: CASSLAGGGTEAFF. The CDR3 DNA reads TGTGCCAGCAGTCTGGCGGGGGGAGGGACTGAAGCTTTCTTT.

The rearrangement uses TRBV4-3 and TRBJ1-1; tentative D call: TRBD1 (6 bases). The CDR3 runs 15 residues. Trimming stripped 0 bases from V and 1 base from J, with 9 bases between. The V gene's germline CDR1 is LGHNA and CDR2 YSLEER. CDR3: CASSQDWGRNTEAFF. The CDR3 DNA reads TGCGCCAGCAGCCAAGATTGGGGGCGGAACACTGAAGCTTTCTTT.

This clone came up once. The genes are TRBV29-1 and TRBJ2-3, with 8 bases lining up with TRBD1. V lost 6 bases and J lost 2; bases outside the gene matches: 7. Germline-derived CDR1 and CDR2 are SQVTM and ANQGSEA. The length of the CDR3 is 14 residues. The CDR3 loop reads CSVRTGILTDTQYF. As DNA, the CDR3 is TGCAGCGTCCGGACAGGGATACTCACAGATACGCAGTATTTT.

This clone appeared a single time. V gene TRBV4-1 combines with J gene TRBJ1-6, with D tentatively TRBD1 (5 bases). Germline V gene lookup returns CDR1 MGHRA and CDR2 YSYEKL. There are 16 residues in the CDR3. With 3 bases removed from V and 10 bases from J, the gap between germline ends came to 19 bases. The CDR3 region is CASSQAPVGRVSPLHF. The DNA of the CDR3 is TGCGCCAGCAGCCAGGCGCCGGTCGGCAGGGTCTCACCCCTCCACTTT.

V usage is TRBV4-3 and J usage is TRBJ2-7, with unresolved D. From germline, CDR1 is LGHNA and CDR2 YSLEER. The CDR3 consists of 17 residues. The V gene lost 0 bases and the J gene lost 0 bases, with 15 bases spanning the gap. The CDR3, as DNA: TGCGCCAGCAGCCAAGATCGGGTCATAGGAATCTCCTACGAGCAGTACTTC. Protein: CASSQDRVIGISYEQYF.

V is TRBV2 and J is TRBJ1-2; D remains ambiguous. This CDR3 is 11 amino acids long. V was pared by 6 bases and J by 8 bases, with 10 bases between. From germline, CDR1 is SNHLY and CDR2 FYNNEI. The CDR3 region is CASRGPRGYTF. The DNA for the CDR3 is TGTGCCAGCAGGGGTCCTAGGGGCTACACCTTC.

This rearrangement joins TRBV7-2 to TRBJ1-4; D is uncertain. With 7 bases removed from V and 7 bases from J, the gap between germline ends came to 13 bases. Germline V CDR1 and CDR2: SGHTA, FQGNSA. The CDR3 contains 13 residues. The chain's CDR3 is CASTPGVGEKLFF. The CDR3 region has the DNA TGTGCCAGCACACCCGGAGTCGGTGAAAAACTGTTTTTT.

V and J are TRBV7-9 and TRBJ2-5, with 8 bases that match TRBD1. Trimming removed 10 bases from V and 4 bases from J; junction bases left unmatched: 11. Germline CDR1 is SEHNR and CDR2 is FQNEAQ (reference sequence). The CDR3 consists of 14 residues. The CDR3 nucleotides are TGTGCCACAACGAAGGACAGGGCACTAGAGACCCAGTACTTC. Its translation: CATTKDRALETQYF.

This clone turned up a few times. The chain links TRBV7-3 to TRBJ1-1; D ambiguous. Trimming shortened V by 2 bases and J by 1 base, and 8 bases separated the two germline ends. There are 14 residues in the CDR3. Germline CDR1 and CDR2: SGHTA and FQGTGA. Here the CDR3 reads CASSLLGQNTEAFF. DNA of the CDR3: TGTGCCAGCAGCTTACTTGGCCAGAACACTGAAGCTTTCTTT.

The chain recombines TRBV5-1 with TRBJ1-1; 7 positions agree with TRBD1. CDR1 is SGHRS, CDR2 YFSETQ, per germline. V was clipped by 3 bases and J by 4 bases; unmatched bases: 9. The CDR3 is made up of 15 amino acids. The CDR3 region has the DNA TGCGCCAGCAGCTATGGACAGGCAGTAGGCACTGAAGCTTTCTTT. It is translated as CASSYGQAVGTEAFF.

The chain uses TRBV5-4 and TRBJ1-1; no reliable D call. The CDR3 loop spans 13 amino acids. The V end lost 3 bases, the J end lost 4 bases, and 10 bases lay between the germline ends. The germline gives CDR1 SGHNT, CDR2 YYREEE (reference sequence). The CDR3 loop reads CASSSKILTEAFF. CDR3 coding DNA: TGTGCCAGCAGCTCTAAGATTCTCACTGAAGCTTTCTTT.